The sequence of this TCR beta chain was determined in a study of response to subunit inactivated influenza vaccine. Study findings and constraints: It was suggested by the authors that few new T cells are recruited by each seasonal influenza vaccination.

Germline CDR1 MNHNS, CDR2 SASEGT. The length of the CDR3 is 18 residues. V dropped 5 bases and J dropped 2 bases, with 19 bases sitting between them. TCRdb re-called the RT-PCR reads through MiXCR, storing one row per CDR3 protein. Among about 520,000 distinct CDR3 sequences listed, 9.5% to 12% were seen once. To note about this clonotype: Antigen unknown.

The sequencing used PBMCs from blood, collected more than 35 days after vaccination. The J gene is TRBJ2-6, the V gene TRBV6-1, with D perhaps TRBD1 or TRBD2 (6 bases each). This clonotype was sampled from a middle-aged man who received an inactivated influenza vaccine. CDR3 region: CASSPTRNGGAGANVLTF. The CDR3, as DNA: TGTGCCAGCAGTCCAACAAGAAACGGGGGCGCTGGGGCCAACGTCCTGACTTTC.